These 21 T cell receptor beta chains were sequenced from one sample in a study of CD8 T cells in ankylosing spondylitis. These receptors are not linked to any known antigen. General study points: Ankylosing spondylitis blood appeared to carry a characteristic TCR beta motif of fewer than 10 highly homologous variants.

TCRdb re-called the 5' RACE reads with MiXCR, one entry per CDR3 protein. The sample lists about 480,000 distinct CDR3 sequences; approximately 17% were seen once. The sequencing input was blood, either unsorted or a sorted T cell fraction (not recorded which). Every receptor here comes from a male donor with ankylosing spondylitis.

This clonotype was recorded a few times. The J gene is TRBJ1-1, the V gene TRBV7-2; D remains ambiguous. Between the trimmed V and J ends, which lost 1 base and 0 bases, there was a span of 9 bases. The length of the CDR3 is 15 residues. CDR1 is SGHTA and CDR2 is FQGNSA in the germline V gene. The CDR3 bases are TGTGCCAGCAGCTTAGGCCCAGTCCTGAACACTGAAGCTTTCTTT. Encoded protein: CASSLGPVLNTEAFF.

This clonotype was seen many times. The genes are TRBV12-3 or TRBV12-4 and TRBJ2-4, with 9 bases lining up with TRBD1. The J segment lost 8 bases and the V segment lost 6 bases, leaving 11 bases of the junction unmatched. This CDR3 spans 15 amino acids. The CDR3 spells CASRGTGLAIDIQYF. CDR3 nucleotides: TGTGCCAGCAGGGGGACAGGGTTAGCAATAGACATTCAGTACTTC.

This clonotype occurred a few times. The chain uses TRBV21-1 and TRBJ1-2; TRBD1 is the table's D call, not checked against the DNA. TRBV21-1 is termed a pseudogene. CDR3 length: 15 amino acids. The CDR3 DNA is TGTGCCAGCAGCCTTGGACAGGGAAAAGTCTATGGCTACACCTTC. This translates into CASSLGQGKVYGYTF.

The chain recombines TRBV7-9 with TRBJ1-2; possibly TRBD1 for D (6 bases). Trimming took 3 bases from V and 3 from J, leaving 20 bases between them. Germline V gene sequence: CDR1 SEHNR, CDR2 FQNEAQ (reference sequence). The CDR3 has 17 amino acids. CDR3 amino acids: CASSFIVGQGIDYGYTF. The CDR3 coding sequence is TGTGCCAGCAGCTTCATAGTGGGGCAGGGGATCGACTATGGCTACACCTTC. The full variable domain, completed using reference TRBV7-9 and TRBJ1-2, is DTGVSQNPRHKITKRGQNVTFRCDPISEHNRLYWYRQTLGQGPEFLTYFQNEAQLEKSRLLSDRFSAERPKGSFSTLEIQRTEQGDSAMYLCASSFIVGQGIDYGYTFGSGTRLTVV.

This clonotype has a handful of counts. The chain employs TRBV7-2 and TRBJ1-1, with D possibly being TRBD1 (5 bases). Trimming stripped 0 bases from V and 5 bases from J, with 16 bases between. This CDR3 has 16 amino acids. From germline, CDR1 is SGHTA and CDR2 FQGNSA. CDR3: CASSLAVAVRGTEAFF. In DNA form, the CDR3 reads TGTGCCAGCAGCTTAGCGGTCGCAGTGCGGGGGACTGAAGCTTTCTTT. Supplemented by reference TRBV7-2 and TRBJ1-1, the full variable domain reads GAGVSQSPSNKVTEKGKDVELRCDPISGHTALYWYRQSLGQGLEFLIYFQGNSAPDKSGLPSDRFSAERTGGSVSTLTIQRTQQEDSAVYLCASSLAVAVRGTEAFFGQGTRLTVV.

This clonotype occurred once. The chain employs TRBV30 and TRBJ2-5; 7 nucleotides match TRBD1. Germline V gives CDR1 GTSNPN, CDR2 SVGIG (reference sequence). This CDR3 region has 14 residues. The V and J ends lost 4 bases and 1 base, in that order; junction bases with no gene match: 6. CDR3 residues: CAWTTGQVQETQYF. In DNA, the CDR3 is TGTGCCTGGACCACCGGACAGGTCCAAGAGACCCAGTACTTC. Combining the CDR3 with reference TRBV30 and TRBJ2-5 gives the whole variable domain SQTIHQWPATLVQPVGSPLSLECTVEGTSNPNLYWYRQAAGRGLQLLFYSVGIGQISSEVPQNLSASRPQDRQFILSSKKLLLSDSGFYLCAWTTGQVQETQYFGPGTRLLVL.

This clonotype occurred a few times. The chain combines TRBV10-3 with TRBJ2-2; D gene ambiguous. Germline V gives CDR1 ENHRY, CDR2 SYGVKD. The V end lost 11 bases, the J end lost 4 bases, and 14 bases lay between the germline ends. There are 13 residues in the CDR3. The CDR3 sequence is CAVQRQATGELFF. The DNA for the CDR3 is TGTGCCGTCCAAAGGCAGGCCACCGGGGAGCTGTTTTTT.

The chain links TRBV25-1 to TRBJ2-5, with 8 bases matching TRBD2. Germline CDR1 MGHDK, CDR2 SYGVNS. V lost 8 bases, J lost 5 bases, and 1 base stayed unmatched. This CDR3 has 11 amino acids. In DNA, the CDR3 is TGTGCCAGCCTAGCGGGTGAGACCCAGTACTTC. The encoded protein is CASLAGETQYF.

The chain uses TRBV24-1 and TRBJ1-1; 7 bases fit TRBD1. V lost 9 bases and J lost 8; bases outside the gene matches: 5. The CDR3 sequence is 11 residues long. Germline CDR1 reads KGHDR; CDR2 reads SFDVKD. DNA for the CDR3: TGTGCCACCCAGGGGGACGGGGAAGCTTTCTTT. Its translation: CATQGDGEAFF.

The V and J genes are TRBV15 and TRBJ2-3; D ambiguous. The CDR3 sequence is 15 residues long. Germline lookup yields CDR1 LNHNV and CDR2 YYDKDF (reference sequence). V lost 5 bases, J lost 0 bases, and 12 bases lay in between. Written as DNA, the CDR3 is TGTGCCACCAGCCCGGACCACCCTAGCACAGATACGCAGTATTTT. Translated: CATSPDHPSTDTQYF.

The chain combines TRBV27 with TRBJ1-4; D possibly corresponds to TRBD1 (5 bases). Germline CDR1 reads MNHEY; CDR2 reads SMNVEV (reference sequence). The CDR3 runs 15 residues. The germline V and J ends were trimmed by 0 bases and 6 bases, with 11 bases remaining between them. CDR3: CASSLSVRADEKLFF. The CDR3 bases are TGTGCCAGCAGTTTATCGGTCAGGGCTGATGAAAAACTGTTTTTT.

The chain has TRBV7-3 and TRBJ2-5, with a possible D match to TRBD2 (5 bases). Between the trimmed V and J ends, which lost 3 bases and 4 bases, there was a span of 15 bases. CDR3 length equals 15 residues. Germline CDR1 reads SGHTA; CDR2 reads FQGTGA. CDR3 amino acids: CASSFFGGVGETQYF. CDR3 nucleotides: TGTGCCAGCAGCTTTTTTGGAGGCGTTGGAGAGACCCAGTACTTC.

This clonotype has just a few counts. This chain uses TRBV9 with TRBJ2-2, with 9 bases lining up with TRBD1. The CDR3 is made up of 14 amino acids. CDR1 and CDR2 (germline): SGDLS, YYNGEE. V shed 2 bases, J shed 4 bases, and the junction held 0 bases outside the gene matches. The CDR3 sequence: CASSVTGGTGELFF. DNA of the CDR3: TGTGCCAGCAGCGTGACAGGGGGCACCGGGGAGCTGTTTTTT.

The chain carries TRBV11-2 and TRBJ2-3; TRBD2 aligns across 14 bases. CDR3 size: 17 residues. Germline assignment: CDR1 SGHAT and CDR2 FQNNGV. V trimming: 1 base; J trimming: 4 bases; junction bases outside the gene matches: 4. For the CDR3, the DNA is TGTGCCAGCAGCTTAGGGACTAGCGGGAGGATCGCAGATACGCAGTATTTT. It is translated as CASSLGTSGRIADTQYF.

This clonotype was seen a handful of times. V gene TRBV6-5 combines with J gene TRBJ2-3, with D possibly matching TRBD2 (6 bases). The germline gives CDR1 MNHEY, CDR2 SVGAGI. The V gene lost 4 bases and the J gene lost 10 bases, with 15 bases spanning the gap. This CDR3 is 13 amino acids long. The CDR3 reads CASSLNRETPQYF. The CDR3 coding sequence is TGTGCCAGCAGTTTAAACCGGGAGACCCCGCAGTATTTT.

V is TRBV20-1 and J is TRBJ2-7, with 9 nucleotides matching TRBD2. Germline V gives CDR1 DFQATT, CDR2 SNEGSKA (reference sequence). The trim removed 6 bases at V and 2 bases at J, leaving 5 bases unmatched. This CDR3 region has 13 residues. The CDR3 loop reads CSALAGETYEQYF. The CDR3, as DNA: TGCAGTGCCTTAGCGGGAGAGACCTACGAGCAGTACTTC.

This clonotype was counted a few times. The chain joins TRBV12-3 or TRBV12-4 to TRBJ2-2, with D perhaps assigned TRBD1 or TRBD2 (5 bases each). The CDR3 is 15 amino acids. Trimming stripped 6 bases from V and 6 bases from J, with 17 bases between. This chain's CDR3 is CASSPRGPGAGELFF. DNA of the CDR3: TGTGCCAGCAGCCCCCGGGGCCCTGGGGCCGGGGAGCTGTTTTTT.

This clonotype appeared many times. The chain recombines TRBV2 with TRBJ2-3; D is possibly TRBD2 (5 bases). Germline CDR1 SNHLY, CDR2 FYNNEI. The CDR3 length is 12 residues. V lost 6 bases, J lost 2 bases, and 6 bases lay in between. CDR3 bases: TGTGCCAGCAGACTAGACACAGATACGCAGTATTTT. It translates to CASRLDTDTQYF.

The CDR3 loop reads CASGSGLAGWNEQFF. The CDR3 nucleotides read TGTGCTAGTGGTTCCGGACTAGCGGGATGGAATGAGCAGTTCTTC. This sequence joins TRBV12-5 and TRBJ2-1, with 12 bases fitting TRBD2. The CDR3 is 15 amino acids. Per the germline V gene, CDR1 is LGHNT and CDR2 is FRNRAP. With 4 bases clipped from V and 7 bases from J, the junction kept 5 bases outside the gene matches.

This clonotype has just a few counts. The CDR3 here is CASSFSSGGLNTGELFF. For the CDR3, the DNA is TGTGCCAGCAGCTTTTCTAGCGGGGGGTTGAACACCGGGGAGCTGTTTTTT. The V gene is TRBV11-2, the J gene TRBJ2-2; 11 nucleotides line up with TRBD2. J gave up 1 base and V 3 bases, and 4 bases lay outside the gene matches. Germline values: CDR1 SGHAT, CDR2 FQNNGV. CDR3 size: 17 residues.

This chain joins TRBV29-1 and TRBJ2-3, with 8 bases identical to TRBD1. There are 16 residues in the CDR3. Per germline, CDR1 SQVTM and CDR2 ANQGSEA. J was trimmed by 6 bases and V by 5 bases; bases with no gene match: 16. CDR3 coding DNA: TGCAGCGTTCTGGCCCTTCCGGGACAGGCATCGGATACGCAGTATTTT. Translated: CSVLALPGQASDTQYF.